This T cell receptor beta chain was observed in a study of blood T cells in healthy people across ages. Study-level points and caveats: Roughly linear declines in TCR beta diversity per million T cells occurred with age.

This clonotype showed up just a few times. Its specificity is not known. Sample-barcoded 5' priming and a J-beta primer mix drove a second PCR of roughly 6 to 12 cycles. TCRdb recomputed calls from the 5' RACE reads with MiXCR, one row per CDR3 protein. This table has about 830,000 distinct CDR3 sequences, 58% appearing once. Germline V gene sequence: CDR1 MDHEN, CDR2 SYDVKM. This CDR3 region has 15 residues. J lost 3 bases, V lost 5 bases, and 3 bases had no gene match. The V call is TRBV28, the J call TRBJ2-4; 11 nucleotides line up with TRBD2. The origin of this receptor is a man aged 25 to 45 in good health. Sequencing was done on a sample of blood. The CDR3 here is CASSPTSGNKNIQYF. The CDR3 DNA reads as TGTGCCAGCAGTCCGACTAGCGGGAACAAAAACATTCAGTACTTC. Using reference TRBV28 and TRBJ2-4 for the parts outside the CDR3, the full variable domain is DVKVTQSSRYLVKRTGEKVFLECVQDMDHENMFWYRQDPGLGLRLIYFSYDVKMKEKGDIPEGYSVSREKKERFSLILESASTNQTSMYLCASSPTSGNKNIQYFGAGTRLSVL.